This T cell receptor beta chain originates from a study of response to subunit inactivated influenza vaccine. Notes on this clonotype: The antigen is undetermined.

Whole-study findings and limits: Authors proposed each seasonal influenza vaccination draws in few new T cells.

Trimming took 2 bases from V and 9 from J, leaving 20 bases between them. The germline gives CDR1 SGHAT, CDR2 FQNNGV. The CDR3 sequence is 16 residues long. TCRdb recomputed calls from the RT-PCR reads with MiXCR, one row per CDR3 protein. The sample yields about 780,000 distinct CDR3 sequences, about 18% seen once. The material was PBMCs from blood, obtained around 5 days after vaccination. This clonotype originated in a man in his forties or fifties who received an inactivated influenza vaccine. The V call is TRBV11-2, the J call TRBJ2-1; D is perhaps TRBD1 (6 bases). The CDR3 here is CASSLTDRLRGGEQFF. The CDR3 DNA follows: TGTGCCAGCAGCTTAACGGACAGACTCCGCGGCGGTGAGCAGTTCTTC.